The 2 T cell receptor beta chains below were found in one sample sequenced in a study of T cell changes during pregnancy in multiple sclerosis. Data came from immunoSEQ multiplex PCR; TCRdb stores just in-frame clones and leaves some out. This table holds fewer than 80,000 clones, approximately 92% found once. The sequenced sample was peripheral blood, obtained in the third trimester of pregnancy. Receptor source: a female donor in good health, enrolled as a control in a pregnancy study.

This clone was counted between two and nine times. The chain employs TRBV11-2 and TRBJ1-1; tentatively, D is TRBD1 (6 bases). The CDR3 has 16 amino acids. Germline loops: CDR1 SGHAT, CDR2 FQNNGV. Trimming removed 5 bases at V and 1 base at J, with 17 bases between. The CDR3 is CASSRDPGTWNTEAFF. For the CDR3, the DNA is TGTGCCAGCAGCCGAGACCCCGGGACATGGAACACTGAAGCTTTCTTT.

V gene TRBV6-5 combines with J gene TRBJ2-5; D remains ambiguous. V was cut by 0 bases and J by 5 bases, with 7 bases left in between. Germline-derived CDR1 and CDR2 are MNHEY and SVGAGI. The CDR3 has 13 residues. The CDR3 DNA follows: TGTGCCAGCAGTTACTCTTATGCGGAGACCCAGTACTTC. Residues: CASSYSYAETQYF.